Presented here are 25 T cell receptor beta chains from one specimen sequenced in a study of persistence of HIV-infected CD4 T cells. This nonspecific control used anti-CD3/anti-CD28 bead stimulation of CD4+ T cells. Sorting of responding CD4+ T cells relied on upregulated CD40 ligand together with CD69. The libraries were made with immunoSEQ version 4 in survey mode. Using immunoSEQ multiplex PCR, the repertoire was profiled, and TCRdb retains in-frame clones only, with some absent. Among about 37,000 clones, about nine tenths were seen once, and the ten largest hold approximately 1.3%. Antigens of these TCRs are unknown. Specimen: CD4+ T cells sorted from PBMCs after roughly 18-hour stimulation, collected from a patient who received antiretroviral therapy. The source of these receptors is an adult man with HIV who was CMV-seropositive.

The J gene is TRBJ2-1, the V gene TRBV19; D may be TRBD2 (6 bases). Germline-derived CDR1 and CDR2 are LNHDA and SQIVND (reference sequence). The V end was cut by 10 bases, the J end by 9 bases, with 34 bases between. This CDR3 is built from 18 residues. The DNA of the CDR3 is TGTGCCACGACCGGGCCCCCCGGACGCGGGATCCAGGTAGTTGAGCAGTTCTTC. Encoded protein: CATTGPPGRGIQVVEQFF.

The gene calls are TRBV19 and TRBJ1-6, with 9 bases aligning to TRBD1. The germline V gene has CDR1 LNHDA and CDR2 SQIVND (reference sequence). This CDR3 spans 13 amino acids. J was trimmed by 9 bases and V by 4 bases; bases with no gene match: 1. For the CDR3, the DNA is TGTGCCAGTAGTAGGGACAGGGCTTCACCCCTCCACTTT. Residues: CASSRDRASPLHF.

The chain uses TRBV6-5 and TRBJ1-2; 10 bases agree with TRBD1. J gave up 8 bases and V 4 bases, and 13 bases lay outside the gene matches. Germline CDR1 and CDR2: MNHEY and SVGAGI. This CDR3 is 16 amino acids long. The CDR3 sequence: CASSSPQDRGRFGYTF. The CDR3 bases are TGTGCCAGCAGTTCCCCCCAAGACAGGGGGCGCTTCGGCTACACCTTC.

The chain joins TRBV19 to TRBJ2-1; D is possibly TRBD2 (6 bases). Germline V gene data show CDR1 as LNHDA and CDR2 as SQIVND (reference sequence). CDR3 length equals 15 residues. V was shortened by 2 bases and J by 8 bases, with 16 bases between the two germline ends. The CDR3: CASSIKVGGTHEQFF. Written as DNA, the CDR3 is TGTGCCAGTAGTATAAAGGTCGGGGGAACGCATGAGCAGTTCTTC.

CDR3 amino acids: CASSYSTQVNTEAFF. Here the CDR3 DNA reads TGTGCCAGCAGTTACTCGACGCAGGTTAACACTGAAGCTTTCTTT. The chain uses TRBV6-6 and TRBJ1-1, with D unresolved. The germline gives CDR1 MNHNY, CDR2 SVGAGI (reference sequence). V lost 0 bases and J 2 bases, leaving 10 bases between the germline ends. This CDR3 spans 15 amino acids.

The rearrangement links TRBV19 to TRBJ1-6; the D is unclear. Germline loops: CDR1 LNHDA, CDR2 SQIVND (reference sequence). The CDR3 runs 17 residues. V lost 9 bases and J lost 0, with 18 bases in between. CDR3: CASPRPGLFSYNSPLHF. The CDR3 DNA reads as TGTGCCAGCCCAAGACCCGGGCTTTTCTCCTATAATTCACCCCTCCACTTT.

The table lists this clone with a few counts. This sequence joins TRBV9 and TRBJ1-1; D is possibly TRBD1 (5 bases). The germline gives CDR1 SGDLS, CDR2 YYNGEE. The CDR3 sequence is 14 residues long. V was shortened by 0 bases and J by 1 base, with 7 bases between the two germline ends. DNA for the CDR3: TGTGCCAGCAGCGTAGGAGGGGAGAACACTGAAGCTTTCTTT. Translating gives CASSVGGENTEAFF.

The chain recombines TRBV5-1 with TRBJ2-3; 10 nucleotides match TRBD1. The CDR3 is made up of 16 amino acids. The germline CDR1 and CDR2 sequences are SGHRS and YFSETQ. V shed 0 bases and J 3 bases; nucleotides not matched to a gene: 4. The CDR3 nucleotides read TGCGCCAGCAGCTTGGGGACAGGGGGTAGGACAGATACGCAGTATTTT. Translating it yields CASSLGTGGRTDTQYF. Looking up the rest from reference TRBV5-1 and TRBJ2-3 gives the full variable domain: KAGVTQTPRYLIKTRGQQVTLSCSPISGHRSVSWYQQTPGQGLQFLFEYFSETQRNKGNFPGRFSGRQFSNSRSEMNVSTLELGDSALYLCASSLGTGGRTDTQYFGPGTRLTVL.

This sequence joins TRBV6-5 and TRBJ1-4; TRBD1 agrees at 9 bases. The ends lost 2 bases at V and 13 bases at J; junction bases unmatched: 5. The CDR3 loop spans 13 amino acids. In germline, CDR1 is MNHEY, CDR2 SVGAGI. Here the CDR3 reads CASSYAQGARLFF. The CDR3 DNA reads as TGTGCCAGCAGTTACGCACAGGGGGCGCGACTGTTTTTT.

The genes are TRBV29-1 and TRBJ1-2; perhaps TRBD1 as D (5 bases). The CDR3 length is 13 residues. With 3 bases removed from V and 3 bases from J, the gap between germline ends came to 11 bases. The germline gives CDR1 SQVTM, CDR2 ANQGSEA. DNA for the CDR3: TGCAGCGTTGAGGGGGGGACGTACTATGGCTACACCTTC. Encoded protein: CSVEGGTYYGYTF.

The chain employs TRBV18 and TRBJ1-1; no firm D call. Trimming left V 3 bases short and J 1 base short, with 9 bases between. The CDR3 runs to 14 residues. Germline lookup yields CDR1 KGHSH and CDR2 LQKENI. The CDR3 bases are TGTGCCAGCTCACCGAGGGCGGAGAACACTGAAGCTTTCTTT. It codes for CASSPRAENTEAFF.

The chain employs TRBV4-2 and TRBJ2-6; 11 bases map to TRBD2. The CDR3 has 20 residues. The germline V gene has CDR1 LGHNA and CDR2 YNFKEQ. V gave up 2 bases and J gave up 3 bases; unmatched junction bases: 12. The CDR3 is CASSQRQGSGGAGGANVLTF. The CDR3 DNA reads as TGTGCCAGCAGCCAACGACAGGGTAGCGGGGGGGCCGGTGGGGCCAACGTCCTGACTTTC.

CDR3 sequence: CASSIIDRGRTGELFF. CDR3 DNA sequence: TGTGCCAGTAGTATTATCGACAGGGGGCGCACCGGGGAGCTGTTTTTT. V usage is TRBV19 and J usage is TRBJ2-2; TRBD1 agrees at 10 bases. Germline V gene sequence: CDR1 LNHDA, CDR2 SQIVND (reference sequence). The CDR3 totals 16 residues. J gave up 4 bases and V 3 bases, and 5 bases lay outside the gene matches.

V gene TRBV25-1 combines with J gene TRBJ1-1; D perhaps matches TRBD1 (5 bases). Germline CDR1 reads MGHDK; CDR2 reads SYGVNS. The CDR3 has 15 residues. The ends were cut back, 3 bases at V and 3 bases at J, with 14 bases in the middle. CDR3 sequence: CASSEGRVRDTEAFF. The DNA for the CDR3 is TGTGCCAGCAGTGAGGGACGGGTTCGGGACACTGAAGCTTTCTTT. The whole variable domain, filled in from reference TRBV25-1 and TRBJ1-1, reads EADIYQTPRYLVIGTGKKITLECSQTMGHDKMYWYQQDPGMELHLIHYSYGVNSTEKGDLSSESTVSRIRTEHFPLTLESARPSHTSQYLCASSEGRVRDTEAFFGQGTRLTVV.

The gene calls are TRBV2 and TRBJ2-3; possibly TRBD1 or TRBD2 for D (5 bases each). The CDR3 loop spans 15 amino acids. Trimming left V 8 bases short and J 6 bases short, with 21 bases between. Germline V gives CDR1 SNHLY, CDR2 FYNNEI. Here the CDR3 reads CASHRDAQAPDTQYF. The CDR3 DNA follows: TGTGCCAGCCACCGGGACGCCCAAGCACCGGATACGCAGTATTTT.

This chain uses TRBV18 with TRBJ1-5; possible D gene TRBD1, 6 bases. The length of the CDR3 is 16 residues. V lost 5 bases to trimming and J lost 6 bases, with 20 bases between them. The germline V gene encodes CDR1 KGHSH and CDR2 LQKENI. The CDR3 here is CASSNQGTGKGQPQHF. The CDR3 DNA reads as TGTGCCAGCTCAAACCAGGGGACGGGGAAGGGTCAGCCCCAGCATTTT.

V gene TRBV12-3 or TRBV12-4 combines with J gene TRBJ1-2; D is perhaps TRBD1 (5 bases). The CDR3 spans 13 residues. Deletions cut 1 base from V and 7 bases from J, with 10 bases between. In DNA form, the CDR3 reads TGTGCCAGCAGTTTAGAAGGACATCGTGGCTACACCTTC. Its protein is CASSLEGHRGYTF.

The chain uses TRBV15 and TRBJ1-5; D unresolved. Germline CDR1 is LNHNV and CDR2 is YYDKDF (reference sequence). This CDR3 region has 14 residues. Trimming stripped 7 bases from V and 6 bases from J, with 16 bases between. The CDR3 DNA reads as TGTGCCACCACCATTAGAGACCATGGTCAGCCCCAGCATTTT. Amino acid sequence: CATTIRDHGQPQHF. The full variable domain, rest sourced from reference TRBV15 and TRBJ1-5, is DAMVIQNPRYQVTQFGKPVTLSCSQTLNHNVMYWYQQKSSQAPKLLFHYYDKDFNNEADTPDNFQSRRPNTSFCFLDIRSPGLGDTAMYLCATTIRDHGQPQHFGDGTRLSIL.

This clone has just a few counts. The chain links TRBV27 to TRBJ1-6; a weak D match, TRBD1 (6 bases). The ends were cut back, 6 bases at V and 7 bases at J, with 13 bases in the middle. The CDR3 runs 14 residues. Germline V gene data show CDR1 as MNHEY and CDR2 as SMNVEV (reference sequence). CDR3 amino acids: CASRSGTSNSPLHF. CDR3 DNA: TGTGCCAGCAGATCCGGGACATCCAATTCACCCCTCCACTTT.

The chain combines TRBV3-1 (or the pseudogene TRBV3-2) with TRBJ1-1, with D perhaps TRBD1 (6 bases). The V end was cut by 2 bases, the J end by 4 bases, with 14 bases between. Germline V gives CDR1 LGHDT, CDR2 YNNKEL (reference sequence). The CDR3 is made up of 15 amino acids. CDR3 amino acids: CASSQTGTPTTEAFF. CDR3 DNA: TGTGCCAGCAGCCAAACCGGGACACCGACCACTGAAGCTTTCTTT.

The chain links TRBV27 to TRBJ1-4; D is possibly TRBD1 (5 bases). This CDR3 contains 18 residues. In germline, CDR1 is MNHEY, CDR2 SMNVEV (reference sequence). With 1 base removed from V and 3 bases from J, the gap between germline ends came to 18 bases. The DNA of the CDR3 is TGTGCCAGCAGTTTATATGGGGCAGGGTCGTTGGCTAATGAAAAACTGTTTTTT. It is translated as CASSLYGAGSLANEKLFF.

The V gene is TRBV18, the J gene TRBJ2-5; D unclear. V was pared by 3 bases and J by 4 bases, with 15 bases between. The CDR3 runs to 15 residues. Germline V gene sequence: CDR1 KGHSH, CDR2 LQKENI. The CDR3 reads CASSPGTQTRETQYF. The DNA of the CDR3 is TGTGCCAGCTCACCCGGAACACAGACAAGAGAGACCCAGTACTTC.

The gene calls are TRBV15 and TRBJ1-1; D not resolved. The CDR3 loop spans 13 amino acids. The germline CDR1 and CDR2 sequences are LNHNV and YYDKDF (reference sequence). Trimming cost V 0 bases and J 1 base, with 3 bases left between them. In nucleotides, the CDR3 is TGTGCCACCAGCAGAGATGGGAACACTGAAGCTTTCTTT. Encoded protein: CATSRDGNTEAFF.

The rearrangement uses TRBV27 and TRBJ2-3, with 15 bases aligning to TRBD2. In germline, CDR1 is MNHEY, CDR2 SMNVEV (reference sequence). The CDR3 spans 15 residues. V shed 5 bases and J 9 bases; nucleotides not matched to a gene: 6. The CDR3: CASSAGLAGGPTQYF. Here the CDR3 DNA reads TGTGCCAGCAGTGCTGGACTAGCGGGAGGGCCGACGCAGTATTTT.

This rearrangement joins TRBV5-1 to TRBJ1-1; 8 bases align to TRBD1. The V gene's germline CDR1 is SGHRS and CDR2 YFSETQ. This CDR3 is built from 15 residues. J was trimmed by 6 bases and V by 4 bases; bases with no gene match: 11. The CDR3 region is CASSRGETTGAEAFF. CDR3 DNA sequence: TGCGCCAGCAGCAGGGGAGAGACGACAGGGGCTGAAGCTTTCTTT.